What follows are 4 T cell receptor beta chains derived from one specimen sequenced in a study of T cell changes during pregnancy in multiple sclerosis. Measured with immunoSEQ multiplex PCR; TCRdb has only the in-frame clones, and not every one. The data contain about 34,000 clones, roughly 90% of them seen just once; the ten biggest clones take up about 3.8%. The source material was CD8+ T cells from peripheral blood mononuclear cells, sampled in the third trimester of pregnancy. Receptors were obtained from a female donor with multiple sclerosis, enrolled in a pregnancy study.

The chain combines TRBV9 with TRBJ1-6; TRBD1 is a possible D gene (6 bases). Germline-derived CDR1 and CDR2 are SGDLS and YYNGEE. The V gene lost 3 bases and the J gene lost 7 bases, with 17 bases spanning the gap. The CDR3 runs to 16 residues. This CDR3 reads CASSEEGRGGNSPLHF. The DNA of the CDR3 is TGTGCCAGCAGCGAGGAGGGGAGGGGGGGGAATTCACCCCTCCACTTT.

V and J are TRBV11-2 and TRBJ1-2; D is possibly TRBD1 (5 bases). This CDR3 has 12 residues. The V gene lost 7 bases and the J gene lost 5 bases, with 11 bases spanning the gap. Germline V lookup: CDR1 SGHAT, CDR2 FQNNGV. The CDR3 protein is CASTLAGYGYTF. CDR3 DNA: TGTGCCAGCACCTTGGCAGGGTATGGCTACACCTTC.

The CDR3 DNA reads as TGTGCCAGCAGCTTAGTCGGGGTCGGGAAGGTGACTAATGAAAAACTGTTTTTT. This sequence encodes CASSLVGVGKVTNEKLFF. The chain has TRBV11-2 and TRBJ1-4; D remains unclear. The CDR3 is made up of 18 amino acids. The V and J ends lost 1 base and 2 bases respectively, with 17 bases between them. Germline V lookup: CDR1 SGHAT, CDR2 FQNNGV.

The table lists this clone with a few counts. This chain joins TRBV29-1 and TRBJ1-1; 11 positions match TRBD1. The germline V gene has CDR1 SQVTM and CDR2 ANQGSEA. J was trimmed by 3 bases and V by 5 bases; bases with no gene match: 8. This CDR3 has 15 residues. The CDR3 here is CSVHGTGGIYTEAFF. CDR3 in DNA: TGCAGCGTTCATGGGACAGGGGGGATCTACACTGAAGCTTTCTTT.